This T cell receptor (beta chain) stems from a study of CD8 T cells in Susac syndrome. Random hexamers were used to reverse transcribe the RNA input (about 0.5 to 1 ug). The TCR beta CDR3 was amplified by immunoSEQ multiplex PCR across 54 Vbeta, 13 Jbeta. One entry per CDR3 protein results from TCRdb running MiXCR on the immunoSEQ multiplex PCR reads. This sample has some 200,000 distinct CDR3 sequences, with about 95% found just once. In germline, CDR1 is SGHTA, CDR2 FQGNSA. Trimming cost V 5 bases and J 5 bases, with 8 bases left between them. There are 12 residues in the CDR3. The origin of this receptor is a human donor with Susac syndrome. This chain connects TRBV7-2 to TRBJ2-3; D call uncertain. The sequencing input was CD8+ T cells from PBMCs. CDR3 in DNA: TGTGCCAGCAGCCCCTATGAAGATACGCAGTATTTT. Translating gives CASSPYEDTQYF.